This T cell receptor beta chain was found in a study of blood T cell repertoires in COVID-19. Across the study: COVID-19 samples, acute and convalescent, were from the United States, Italy and Spain. PBMCs, B-cell-depleted T cells, or T cells provided the cDNA or gDNA that made up the material.

Original analysis: By means of reference gene primer amplification, nucleated cell counts were estimated. Profiling relied on immunoSEQ multiplex PCR, and the TCRdb table lists in-frame clones only, not all of them. The DNA gave D and trimming, while V, J and clone size come from that table. The sample holds 37,000 or so clones, more than 70% seen once. The sample holds a few counts of this clone. This sequence was found in a man aged 55 to 70 with acute or convalescent COVID-19. The specimen was peripheral blood.

The CDR3 DNA reads TGTGCCAGCAGTTACTCCAGGGGCTATAATTCACCCCTCCACTTT. This sequence encodes CASSYSRGYNSPLHF. This chain links TRBV6-2 or TRBV6-3 with TRBJ1-6; D is possibly TRBD1 (6 bases). The CDR3 consists of 15 residues. V lost 0 bases and J lost 3, with 6 bases in between. The germline V gene encodes CDR1 MNHEY and CDR2 SVGEGT.